The 7 T cell receptor beta chains below come from one sample, sequenced in a study of immune evolution from preneoplasia to lung adenocarcinoma. TCRdb's copy holds only in-frame clones and misses some; the assay was immunoSEQ multiplex PCR. Of fewer than 6,000 clones in the sample, 60% to 85% are singletons; the top ten hold 11%. The sequenced material came from FFPE minimally invasive lung adenocarcinoma tissue. Receptor source: a person aged 55-80 years with lung adenocarcinoma.

V and J are TRBV18 and TRBJ2-1; 11 bases agree with TRBD2. CDR1 and CDR2 (germline): KGHSH, LQKENI. The CDR3 is made up of 16 amino acids. The ends lost 3 bases at V and 4 bases at J; junction bases unmatched: 5. The CDR3 region is CASSPSLAGVYNEQFF. The CDR3 coding sequence is TGTGCCAGCTCACCTTCACTAGCGGGAGTATACAATGAGCAGTTCTTC.

The chain joins TRBV5-1 to TRBJ2-7; the D gene is possibly TRBD2 (8 bases). Germline CDR1 SGHRS, CDR2 YFSETQ. The V end lost 5 bases, the J end lost 2 bases, and 26 bases lay between the germline ends. CDR3 length equals 18 residues. The CDR3 spells CASSGPGQVFSGAYEQYF. Written as DNA, the CDR3 is TGCGCCAGCAGTGGCCCCGGACAGGTCTTTAGCGGGGCCTACGAGCAGTACTTC.

The chain links TRBV6-1 to TRBJ2-7, with D unresolved. Trimming cost V 7 bases and J 0 bases, with 7 bases left between them. The CDR3 is 12 residues long. Germline assignment: CDR1 MNHNS and CDR2 SASEGT. Here the CDR3 DNA reads TGTGCCAGCAATGGGGACTCCTACGAGCAGTACTTC. Amino acid sequence: CASNGDSYEQYF.

The chain uses TRBV28 and TRBJ1-5; perhaps TRBD1 as D (6 bases). The CDR3 runs 16 residues. Germline lookup yields CDR1 MDHEN and CDR2 SYDVKM. V was clipped by 1 base and J by 0 bases, with 10 bases between them. This CDR3 is CASSLLTGSSNQPQHF. The DNA of the CDR3 is TGTGCCAGCAGTTTATTGACAGGTAGTAGCAATCAGCCCCAGCATTTT.

This clone was seen a handful of times. Other DNA variants within this sample encode the same CDR3. The chain is built from TRBV7-6 and TRBJ2-5, with 9 nucleotides matching TRBD1. The J segment lost 7 bases and the V segment lost 5 bases, leaving 5 bases of the junction unmatched. The CDR3 covers 13 residues. The germline CDR1 and CDR2 sequences are SGHVS and FNYEAQ. Here the CDR3 reads CASSPETGGTQYF. The CDR3 nucleotides are TGTGCCAGCAGCCCGGAGACAGGGGGGACCCAGTACTTC.

This clone was found once. The same CDR3 can be traced to other DNA sequences in this sample. V is TRBV6-1 and J is TRBJ2-5; D possibly corresponds to TRBD1 (5 bases). The CDR3 sequence is 12 residues long. The germline V gene encodes CDR1 MNHNS and CDR2 SASEGT. Trimming took 5 bases from V and 5 from J, leaving 9 bases between them. The CDR3 loop is CASSRQWETQYF. In DNA form, the CDR3 reads TGTGCCAGCAGTCGACAGTGGGAGACCCAGTACTTC.

The chain couples TRBV5-1 to TRBJ2-1, with D tentatively TRBD1 (7 bases). Between the trimmed V and J ends, which lost 4 bases and 2 bases, there was a span of 13 bases. CDR1 SGHRS and CDR2 YFSETQ come from the germline V gene. This CDR3 comprises 15 residues. Here the CDR3 reads CASSTGGQTYNEQFF. The CDR3 bases are TGCGCCAGCAGCACCGGGGGACAGACCTACAATGAGCAGTTCTTC.